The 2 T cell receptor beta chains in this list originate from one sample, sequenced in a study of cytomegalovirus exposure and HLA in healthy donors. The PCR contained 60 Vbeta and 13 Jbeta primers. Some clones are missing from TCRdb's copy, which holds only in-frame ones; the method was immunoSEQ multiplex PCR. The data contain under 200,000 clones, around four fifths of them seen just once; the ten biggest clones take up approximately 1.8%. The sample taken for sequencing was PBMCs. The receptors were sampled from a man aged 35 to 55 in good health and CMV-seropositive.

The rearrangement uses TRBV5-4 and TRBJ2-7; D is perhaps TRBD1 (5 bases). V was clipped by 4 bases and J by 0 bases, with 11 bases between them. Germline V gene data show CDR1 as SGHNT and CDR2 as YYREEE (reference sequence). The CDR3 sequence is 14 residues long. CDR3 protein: CASSRDRSSYEQYF. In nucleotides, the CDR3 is TGTGCCAGCAGCCGCGACAGAAGCTCCTACGAGCAGTACTTC. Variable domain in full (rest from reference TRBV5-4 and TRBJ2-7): ETGVTQSPTHLIKTRGQQVTLRCSSQSGHNTVSWYQQALGQGPQFIFQYYREEENGRGNFPPRFSGLQFPNYSSELNVNALELDDSALYLCASSRDRSSYEQYFGPGTRLTVT.

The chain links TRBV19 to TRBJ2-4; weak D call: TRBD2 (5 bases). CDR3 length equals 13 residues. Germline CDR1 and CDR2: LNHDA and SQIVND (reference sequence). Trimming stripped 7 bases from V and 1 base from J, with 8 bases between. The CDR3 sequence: CASNERAKNIQYF. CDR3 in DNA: TGTGCCAGTAACGAGCGGGCCAAAAACATTCAGTACTTC.